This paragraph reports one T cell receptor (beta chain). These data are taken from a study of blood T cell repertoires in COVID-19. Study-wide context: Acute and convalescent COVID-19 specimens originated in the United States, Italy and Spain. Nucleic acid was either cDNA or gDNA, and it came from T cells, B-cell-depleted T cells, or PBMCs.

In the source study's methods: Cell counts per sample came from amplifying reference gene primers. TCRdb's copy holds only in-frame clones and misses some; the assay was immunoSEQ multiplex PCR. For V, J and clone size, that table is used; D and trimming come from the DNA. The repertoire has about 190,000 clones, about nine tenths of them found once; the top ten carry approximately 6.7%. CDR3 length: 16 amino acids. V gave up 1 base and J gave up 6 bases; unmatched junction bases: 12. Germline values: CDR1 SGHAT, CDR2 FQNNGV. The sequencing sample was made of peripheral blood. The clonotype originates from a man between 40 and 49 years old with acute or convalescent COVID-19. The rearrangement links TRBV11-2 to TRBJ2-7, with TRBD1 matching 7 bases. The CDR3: CASSLGGGLSRGEQYF. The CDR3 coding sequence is TGTGCCAGCAGCTTAGGAGGGGGCCTTTCGAGAGGCGAGCAGTACTTC.